This T cell receptor beta chain emerged from a study of identical twins. TCRdb used MiXCR to reprocess the 5' RACE reads, holding one entry per CDR3 protein. This table has 450,000 or so distinct CDR3 sequences, 13% to 15% appearing once. Per germline, CDR1 SNHLY and CDR2 FYNNEI. The CDR3 runs to 16 residues. Trimming at V came to 0 bases and at J to 2 bases, leaving 3 bases not matched to a gene. Points from the study as a whole: Zero-insertion analyses might be partly confounded by invariant T cells like MAIT and iNKT. Twins' surplus sharing was weaker for beta out-of-frame sequences. Reduced insertions were recorded for abundant cord blood beta clonotypes, with no such pattern in memory repertoires.

This clonotype was observed a handful of times. Its antigen remains unknown. These data also formed part of another study, on yellow fever vaccine responses in identical twins.

The V gene is TRBV2, the J gene TRBJ2-4; TRBD1 matches at 8 bases. The clonotype comes from a woman aged 18-30 years in good health. Sequenced input: CD4+ T cells sorted from blood. CDR3 in DNA: TGTGCCAGCAGTGAAGCGGACAGGGCGACCAAAAACATTCAGTACTTC. Translation gives CASSEADRATKNIQYF.